The following is a T cell receptor (beta chain) sequence with its context. Its antigen is currently unknown. Time point of the sample: sample taken at primary tumor resection. Untreated early-stage non-small cell lung cancer patients, around 72 in total, were the donors. The data originate from a study of spatial heterogeneity in lung cancer. TCRdb re-analysed the 5' RACE reads in MiXCR, keeping a single row per CDR3 protein. The data show 1,400 to 1,500 distinct CDR3 sequences, roughly 16% seen once. Study-wide results and limits: In tumors, expanded intratumoral alpha and beta TCR counts tracked mutation counts.

The sequencing here drew on lung tumor tissue, taken at surgery. The clonotype originates from a male donor with early-stage non-small cell lung cancer.

The CDR3 DNA reads TGTGCCAGCAGTCTGGTGGGGGCGCTGACAGATACGCAGTATTTT. This translates into CASSLVGALTDTQYF. The chain links TRBV2 to TRBJ2-3; possible D gene TRBD1, 6 bases. Germline-derived CDR1 and CDR2 are SNHLY and FYNNEI. V was cut by 5 bases and J by 3 bases, with 15 bases left in between. The CDR3 covers 15 residues.